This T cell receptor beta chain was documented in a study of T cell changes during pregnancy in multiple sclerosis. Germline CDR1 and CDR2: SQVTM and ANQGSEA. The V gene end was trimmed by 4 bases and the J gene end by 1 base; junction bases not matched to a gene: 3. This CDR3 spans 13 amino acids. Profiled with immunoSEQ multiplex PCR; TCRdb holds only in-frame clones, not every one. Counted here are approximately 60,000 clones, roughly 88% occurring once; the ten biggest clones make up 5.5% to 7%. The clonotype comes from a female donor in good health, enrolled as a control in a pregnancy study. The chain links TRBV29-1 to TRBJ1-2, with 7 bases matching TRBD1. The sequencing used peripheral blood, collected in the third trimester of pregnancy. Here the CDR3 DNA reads TGCAGCGTTGCTCAGGGGGGTAACTATGGCTACACCTTC. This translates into CSVAQGGNYGYTF.